Following are 4 T cell receptor beta chains from one sample sequenced in a study of Ad26.COV2.S vaccination and SARS-CoV-2 variants (dated by TCRdb to the early 2020s). According to the study, the label for this sample's treatment or condition signals: about 20 received Ad26.COV2.S at low or high dose, single or two shots; several received placebo; per-sample allocation not given. Repertoires of vaccine and placebo recipients were sequenced from samples collected on day 63 after the first injection. Libraries were constructed by the immunoSEQ multiplex PCR assay. The immuneACCESS repertoire file appears here via TCRdb, limited to in-frame rearrangements. These files lack a portion of the clones; in checked studies, under half of the deficit traces to unresolved V genes, and the cause of the others is not known. This sample comprises about 400,000 clones, 80% to 90% of them detected only once. The ten largest clones represent approximately 7% of the sample.

The sequences come from peripheral blood, collected in a trial of Ad26.COV2.S vaccine versus placebo. The receptors were sampled from a person aged 18-60 years who received the Ad26.COV2.S COVID-19 vaccine or a placebo.

The rearrangement joins TRBV5-1 to TRBJ2-1; possible D gene TRBD2, 5 bases. The CDR3 spans 13 residues. The V end was cut by 7 bases, the J end by 1 base, with 9 bases between. CDR1 SGHRS and CDR2 YFSETQ come from the germline V gene. CDR3 coding DNA: TGCGCCAGCCGACGGGGATCCTACAATGAGCAGTTCTTC. Its protein product is CASRRGSYNEQFF. Combining the CDR3 with reference TRBV5-1 and TRBJ2-1 gives the whole variable domain KAGVTQTPRYLIKTRGQQVTLSCSPISGHRSVSWYQQTPGQGLQFLFEYFSETQRNKGNFPGRFSGRQFSNSRSEMNVSTLELGDSALYLCASRRGSYNEQFFGPGTRLTVL.

The V call is TRBV5-4, the J call TRBJ2-7, with D possibly matching TRBD1 (6 bases). This CDR3 comprises 17 residues. V was pared by 0 bases and J by 6 bases, with 22 bases between. The germline V gene has CDR1 SGHNT and CDR2 YYREEE (reference sequence). The CDR3, as DNA: TGTGCCAGCAGCTTGGGGGGTACAGGGACCCCAATGGGCGAGCAGTACTTC. Amino acid sequence: CASSLGGTGTPMGEQYF.

This clone was recorded once. This chain uses TRBV6-2 or TRBV6-3 with TRBJ1-5; D not resolved. The V and J ends lost 2 bases and 6 bases respectively, with 8 bases between them. The CDR3 is 13 amino acids. Looked up from germline, CDR1 is MNHEY and CDR2 is SVGEGT. The CDR3 spells CASSYAPGQPQHF. The DNA of the CDR3 is TGTGCCAGCAGTTACGCTCCAGGTCAGCCCCAGCATTTT.

This clone was picked up a small number of times. The chain is built from TRBV19 and TRBJ2-6, with D possibly called TRBD1 or TRBD2 (5 bases each). Germline-derived CDR1 and CDR2 are LNHDA and SQIVND (reference sequence). The CDR3 is made up of 16 amino acids. V was shortened by 7 bases and J by 4 bases, with 17 bases between the two germline ends. The CDR3 is CASNSPGPGGANVLTF. The DNA of the CDR3 is TGTGCCAGTAATTCCCCGGGACCGGGAGGGGCCAACGTCCTGACTTTC.